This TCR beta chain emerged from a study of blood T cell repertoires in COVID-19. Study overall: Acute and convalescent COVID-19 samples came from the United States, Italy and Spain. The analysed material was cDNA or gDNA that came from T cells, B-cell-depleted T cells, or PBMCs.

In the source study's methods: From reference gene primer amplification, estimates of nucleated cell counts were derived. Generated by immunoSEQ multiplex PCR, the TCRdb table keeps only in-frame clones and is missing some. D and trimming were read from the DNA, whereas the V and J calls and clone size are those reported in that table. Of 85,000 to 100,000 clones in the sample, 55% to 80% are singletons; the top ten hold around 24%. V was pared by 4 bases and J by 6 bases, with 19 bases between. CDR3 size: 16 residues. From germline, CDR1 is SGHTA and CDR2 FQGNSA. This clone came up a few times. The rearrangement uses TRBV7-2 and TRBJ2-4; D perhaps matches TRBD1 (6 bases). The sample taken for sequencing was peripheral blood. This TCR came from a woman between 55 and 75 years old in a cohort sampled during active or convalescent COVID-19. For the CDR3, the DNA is TGTGCCAGCAGCTCCACCGGGCCACAGGGCAGAAACATTCAGTACTTC. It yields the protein CASSSTGPQGRNIQYF.